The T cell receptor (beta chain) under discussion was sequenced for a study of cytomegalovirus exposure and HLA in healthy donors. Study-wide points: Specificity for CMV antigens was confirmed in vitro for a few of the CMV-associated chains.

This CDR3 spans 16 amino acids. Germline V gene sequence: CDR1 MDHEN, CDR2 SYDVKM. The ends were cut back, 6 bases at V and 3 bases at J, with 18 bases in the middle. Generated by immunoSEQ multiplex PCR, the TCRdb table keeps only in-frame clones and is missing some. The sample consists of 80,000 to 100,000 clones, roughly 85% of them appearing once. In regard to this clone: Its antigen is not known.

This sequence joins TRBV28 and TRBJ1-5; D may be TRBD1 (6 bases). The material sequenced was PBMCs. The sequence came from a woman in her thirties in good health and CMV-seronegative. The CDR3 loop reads CASSPAVRGSNQPQHF. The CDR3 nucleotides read TGTGCCAGCAGCCCTGCCGTGAGGGGGTCCAATCAGCCCCAGCATTTT.